The 17 T cell receptor beta chains below were found in one sample sequenced in a study of blood T cell repertoires in COVID-19. Clones were read by immunoSEQ multiplex PCR, and TCRdb kept only the in-frame ones, dropping some. The sample includes 200,000 to 250,000 clones, less than 85% seen only once; the top ten take about 3.6%. The material sequenced was peripheral blood. All receptors come from a woman of 80 years or more with acute or convalescent COVID-19.

V is TRBV18 and J is TRBJ1-6; TRBD1 is a possible D gene (5 bases). Germline-derived CDR1 and CDR2 are KGHSH and LQKENI. V shed 5 bases and J shed 12 bases, with 11 bases lying between them. The CDR3 is made up of 12 amino acids. The CDR3 is CASSDQDKPLHF. The DNA for the CDR3 is TGTGCCAGCTCAGATCAGGACAAACCCCTCCACTTT.

The chain links TRBV19 to TRBJ2-5; 10 bases are a match to TRBD2. The CDR3 loop spans 18 amino acids. The germline gives CDR1 LNHDA, CDR2 SQIVND (reference sequence). V lost 7 bases, J lost 5 bases, and 19 bases stayed unmatched. The CDR3 loop is CASTKGGTSEVGLETQYF. DNA for the CDR3: TGTGCCAGTACCAAGGGGGGGACTAGCGAAGTTGGTTTGGAGACCCAGTACTTC.

This rearrangement joins TRBV9 to TRBJ1-1; 8 bases line up with TRBD1. Trimming cost V 0 bases and J 2 bases; bases outside gene matches: 6. The CDR3 loop spans 16 amino acids. The germline gives CDR1 SGDLS, CDR2 YYNGEE. The CDR3, as DNA: TGTGCCAGCAGCGTAGCTTCACAGGGGGTAAACACTGAAGCTTTCTTT. Its translation: CASSVASQGVNTEAFF.

The chain joins TRBV7-3 to TRBJ1-2, with 10 bases lining up with TRBD1. The CDR3 has 14 residues. Germline trimming cut 5 bases from V and 7 bases from J; bases unmatched to any gene: 7. Germline CDR1 is SGHTA and CDR2 is FQGTGA. The DNA for the CDR3 is TGTGCCAGCAGCCTTATGGGACAGGGGAGTGGCTACACCTTC. Its protein is CASSLMGQGSGYTF.

This chain links TRBV9 with TRBJ2-1; D gene ambiguous. The CDR3 is 14 amino acids. Trimming stripped 4 bases from V and 10 bases from J, with 18 bases between. Germline CDR1 and CDR2: SGDLS and YYNGEE. CDR3 coding DNA: TGTGCCAGCAGCAAAGAAGACCCCGACTTAGAGCAGTTCTTC. Translating it yields CASSKEDPDLEQFF.

The gene calls are TRBV6-5 and TRBJ1-1; a weak D match, TRBD1 (5 bases). V lost 5 bases to trimming and J lost 1 base, with 11 bases between them. The germline V gene encodes CDR1 MNHEY and CDR2 SVGAGI. The CDR3 has 14 residues. CDR3 amino acids: CASSPGLRNTEAFF. For the CDR3, the DNA is TGTGCCAGCAGTCCGGGACTTAGGAACACTGAAGCTTTCTTT.

The V call is TRBV11-2, the J call TRBJ2-2, with D perhaps matching TRBD2 (6 bases). The germline V and J ends were trimmed by 3 bases and 1 base, with 9 bases remaining between them. Germline assignment: CDR1 SGHAT and CDR2 FQNNGV. The CDR3 has 15 residues. DNA of the CDR3: TGTGCCAGCAGCTTGAGGGGACTGAACACCGGGGAGCTGTTTTTT. It encodes CASSLRGLNTGELFF.

This clone showed up just once. The chain employs TRBV29-1 and TRBJ1-1; D is ambiguous. Germline V gives CDR1 SQVTM, CDR2 ANQGSEA. The CDR3 loop spans 10 amino acids. V lost 7 bases to trimming and J lost 3 bases, with 6 bases between them. The CDR3 DNA reads as TGCAGCGGAGGCGACACTGAAGCTTTCTTT. Its protein product is CSGGDTEAFF.

This clone appeared a few times. CDR3 sequence: CASSDGGGYNSPLHF. The CDR3 DNA sequence: TGTGCCAGCAGTGACGGGGGGGGCTATAATTCACCCCTCCACTTT. The genes are TRBV25-1 and TRBJ1-6; a possible D gene is TRBD1 (5 bases). Trimming left V 3 bases short and J 3 bases short, with 9 bases between. CDR3 length: 15 residues. CDR1 and CDR2 (germline): MGHDK, SYGVNS.

The chain employs TRBV6-5 and TRBJ1-5; D is possibly TRBD1 (5 bases). Deletions cut 6 bases from V and 1 base from J, with 13 bases between. This CDR3 region has 15 residues. Germline CDR1 and CDR2: MNHEY and SVGAGI. The CDR3 is CASRQRGLSNQPQHF. The CDR3 bases are TGTGCCAGCAGACAACGGGGGTTAAGCAATCAGCCCCAGCATTTT.

The chain couples TRBV27 to TRBJ2-7; maybe TRBD2 (6 bases). CDR3 size: 14 residues. Germline CDR1 MNHEY, CDR2 SMNVEV (reference sequence). V was shortened by 3 bases and J by 2 bases, with 11 bases between the two germline ends. The CDR3 loop is CASSFLGGAYEQYF. As DNA, the CDR3 is TGTGCCAGCAGTTTTCTCGGGGGTGCCTACGAGCAGTACTTC.

The rearrangement uses TRBV2 and TRBJ1-1, with D perhaps matching TRBD1 (6 bases). Trimming left V 11 bases short and J 10 bases short, with 17 bases between. This CDR3 spans 11 amino acids. Germline loops: CDR1 SNHLY, CDR2 FYNNEI. As DNA, the CDR3 is TGTGCCGAAAGAGGGGGGGATGTAGCTTTCTTT. It translates to CAERGGDVAFF.

The chain combines TRBV13 with TRBJ2-1; TRBD2 might be the D (5 bases). CDR3 length: 11 residues. Germline CDR1 and CDR2: PRHDT and FYEKMQ (reference sequence). V gave up 5 bases and J gave up 9 bases, with 8 bases separating them. CDR3 residues: CASSVSGEQFF. The CDR3 DNA reads as TGTGCCAGCAGCGTCAGCGGTGAGCAGTTCTTC.

The genes are TRBV24-1 and TRBJ1-5; unclear D gene. Trimming removed 3 bases at V and 4 bases at J, with 9 bases between. CDR3 length: 14 amino acids. The germline V gene encodes CDR1 KGHDR and CDR2 SFDVKD. The CDR3 here is CATSDGQSNQPQHF. The DNA for the CDR3 is TGTGCCACCAGTGATGGGCAGTCAAATCAGCCCCAGCATTTT.

This chain links TRBV6-6 with TRBJ2-5, with 11 bases matching TRBD1. Losses at the gene ends were 5 bases for V and 2 bases for J; bases not matched to a gene: 10. This CDR3 has 17 amino acids. Germline lookup yields CDR1 MNHNY and CDR2 SVGAGI (reference sequence). The CDR3 DNA sequence: TGTGCCAGCAGTCTCCGGACAGGGGGCGGCCCTCAAGAGACCCAGTACTTC. This translates into CASSLRTGGGPQETQYF.

This clone came up once. The chain recombines TRBV7-6 with TRBJ1-3; TRBD1 is a possible D gene (5 bases). Between the trimmed V and J ends, which lost 5 bases and 0 bases, there was a span of 11 bases. The germline CDR1 and CDR2 sequences are SGHVS and FNYEAQ. This CDR3 has 15 amino acids. The CDR3: CASSQAGTSGNTIYF. The CDR3 DNA reads as TGTGCCAGCAGCCAGGCGGGGACCTCTGGAAACACCATATATTTT.

This chain connects TRBV19 to TRBJ2-7, with D tentatively TRBD1 (6 bases). The CDR3 is 15 residues long. V dropped 5 bases and J dropped 0 bases, with 14 bases sitting between them. The germline V gene has CDR1 LNHDA and CDR2 SQIVND (reference sequence). The CDR3, as DNA: TGTGCCAGTAGTGGGCAAGGGGGTTCCTCCTACGAGCAGTACTTC. Its translation: CASSGQGGSSYEQYF.